A selection of T cell receptor beta chains follows, all from one sample in a study of blood T cell repertoires in COVID-19. Only in-frame clones appear in the TCRdb table, and some are missing; sequencing was by immunoSEQ multiplex PCR. The repertoire holds over 150,000 clones, with 77% as singletons. Input material: peripheral blood. These receptors were obtained from a man between 70 and 80 years old with acute or convalescent COVID-19. Both conserved end residues are trimmed from each CDR3. A D gene is named only where the DNA matches it firmly.

d_call: TRBD2; v_call: TRBV14; cdr3_length: 16; j_call: TRBJ2-1; cdr3_aa: ASSLGASGSFLFNEQF
d_call: TRBD2; v_call: TRBV7-9; cdr3_length: 14; j_call: TRBJ2-5; cdr3_aa: ASSRGLAGGVETQY
d_call: NA; v_call: TRBV7-9; cdr3_length: 12; j_call: TRBJ2-5; cdr3_aa: ASSLGSLRETQY
d_call: NA; v_call: TRBV13; cdr3_length: 11; j_call: TRBJ1-2; cdr3_aa: ASSLLQNYGYT
d_call: NA; v_call: TRBV6-5; cdr3_length: 13; j_call: NA; cdr3_aa: ASLLVRGIGQPQY
d_call: NA; v_call: TRBV9; cdr3_length: 13; j_call: TRBJ2-1; cdr3_aa: ASSVAPQLASEQF
d_call: TRBD2; v_call: TRBV11-3; cdr3_length: 18; j_call: TRBJ2-2; cdr3_aa: ASSSMLIAGGQPGAGELF
d_call: NA; v_call: TRBV5-1; cdr3_length: 14; j_call: TRBJ1-3; cdr3_aa: ASSLAEPRSGNTIY
d_call: TRBD1; v_call: TRBV5-4; cdr3_length: 13; j_call: TRBJ2-7; cdr3_aa: ASSLAQGAGYEQY
d_call: NA; v_call: TRBV12-3/TRBV12-4; cdr3_length: 11; j_call: TRBJ2-2; cdr3_aa: ASSLGTTGELF
d_call: TRBD1; v_call: TRBV5-1; cdr3_length: 12; j_call: TRBJ2-2; cdr3_aa: ASSLGQGAGELF
d_call: TRBD1; v_call: TRBV20-1; cdr3_length: 11; j_call: TRBJ1-6; cdr3_aa: SASLAEGAPLH
d_call: TRBD1; v_call: TRBV6-1; cdr3_length: 15; j_call: TRBJ2-3; cdr3_aa: ASSEGGQGYGTDTQY
d_call: NA; v_call: TRBV5-1; cdr3_length: 13; j_call: TRBJ1-5; cdr3_aa: ASSLAGLGNQPQH
d_call: NA; v_call: TRBV27; cdr3_length: 17; j_call: TRBJ1-6; cdr3_aa: ASSLSYGGASSYNSPLH
d_call: NA; v_call: TRBV7-8; cdr3_length: 13; j_call: TRBJ1-3; cdr3_aa: ASSLSQDSGNTIY
d_call: NA; v_call: TRBV12-3/TRBV12-4; cdr3_length: 11; j_call: TRBJ2-7; cdr3_aa: ASSSTGVYEQY
d_call: NA; v_call: TRBV10-1; cdr3_length: 11; j_call: TRBJ2-7; cdr3_aa: ASSESPQWEQY
d_call: TRBD1; v_call: TRBV6-5; cdr3_length: 12; j_call: TRBJ2-7; cdr3_aa: ASSTGGATYEQY
d_call: NA; v_call: TRBV5-8; cdr3_length: 12; j_call: TRBJ2-5; cdr3_aa: ASSLGQRQETQY
d_call: NA; v_call: TRBV18; cdr3_length: 13; j_call: TRBJ1-6; cdr3_aa: ASSSLDGRDSPLH
d_call: TRBD2; v_call: TRBV7-2; cdr3_length: 14; j_call: TRBJ2-5; cdr3_aa: ASSLSALAGGETQY
d_call: NA; v_call: TRBV27; cdr3_length: 13; j_call: TRBJ2-7; cdr3_aa: ASSYKAGGTYEQY
d_call: TRBD2; v_call: TRBV11-3; cdr3_length: 11; j_call: TRBJ2-5; cdr3_aa: ASSSGLAGTQY
d_call: NA; v_call: TRBV2; cdr3_length: 10; j_call: TRBJ2-7; cdr3_aa: ASSATGGEQY
d_call: TRBD1; v_call: TRBV19; cdr3_length: 13; j_call: TRBJ1-2; cdr3_aa: ASSIRGQEHYGYT
d_call: TRBD2; v_call: TRBV7-9; cdr3_length: 14; j_call: TRBJ2-2; cdr3_aa: ASSGLAEMNTGELF
d_call: NA; v_call: TRBV24-1; cdr3_length: 15; j_call: TRBJ2-7; cdr3_aa: ATSDIPKQEPSYEQY
d_call: NA; v_call: TRBV4-3; cdr3_length: 12; j_call: TRBJ1-3; cdr3_aa: ASSQGHSGNTIY
d_call: NA; v_call: TRBV12-3/TRBV12-4; cdr3_length: 9; j_call: TRBJ2-1; cdr3_aa: ASSFDSGWF
d_call: NA; v_call: TRBV9; cdr3_length: 11; j_call: TRBJ2-1; cdr3_aa: ASSVAGESEQF
d_call: TRBD1; v_call: TRBV3-1/TRBV3-2; cdr3_length: 14; j_call: TRBJ2-2; cdr3_aa: ASSDTGTGGTGELF
d_call: TRBD2; v_call: TRBV18; cdr3_length: 13; j_call: TRBJ2-7; cdr3_aa: ASSPLPSGDYEQY
d_call: TRBD2; v_call: TRBV28; cdr3_length: 15; j_call: TRBJ2-1; cdr3_aa: ASSFSPLAGTANEQF
d_call: NA; v_call: TRBV5-8; cdr3_length: 12; j_call: TRBJ1-2; cdr3_aa: ASSLGSGNYGYT
d_call: NA; v_call: TRBV5-1; cdr3_length: 12; j_call: TRBJ2-5; cdr3_aa: ASSLKLVQETQY
d_call: TRBD2; v_call: TRBV18; cdr3_length: 13; j_call: TRBJ2-5; cdr3_aa: ASSPLAGVGETQY
d_call: NA; v_call: TRBV6-5; cdr3_length: 11; j_call: TRBJ1-5; cdr3_aa: ASSYESNQPQH
d_call: TRBD1; v_call: TRBV18; cdr3_length: 12; j_call: TRBJ1-1; cdr3_aa: ASSPWTGLNEAF
d_call: TRBD1; v_call: TRBV5-1; cdr3_length: 12; j_call: TRBJ2-2; cdr3_aa: ASSSGGPPGELF
d_call: NA; v_call: TRBV27; cdr3_length: 15; j_call: TRBJ2-7; cdr3_aa: ASSLSLPTGNTYEQY
d_call: NA; v_call: TRBV25-1; cdr3_length: 13; j_call: TRBJ1-1; cdr3_aa: ASSEILQGNTEAF
d_call: TRBD1; v_call: TRBV19; cdr3_length: 14; j_call: TRBJ1-5; cdr3_aa: ASTNTGTGRNQPQH
d_call: NA; v_call: TRBV5-1; cdr3_length: 12; j_call: TRBJ2-5; cdr3_aa: ASSYTGFGETQY
d_call: TRBD2; v_call: TRBV7-9; cdr3_length: 13; j_call: TRBJ2-1; cdr3_aa: ASSSTRTSGNEQF
d_call: NA; v_call: TRBV14; cdr3_length: 13; j_call: TRBJ2-3; cdr3_aa: ASSHGKTSTDTQY
d_call: NA; v_call: TRBV11-2; cdr3_length: 9; j_call: TRBJ2-5; cdr3_aa: ASSSQETQY
d_call: TRBD2; v_call: TRBV11-3; cdr3_length: 14; j_call: TRBJ2-5; cdr3_aa: ASSAPGGRGQETQY
d_call: NA; v_call: TRBV4-2; cdr3_length: 13; j_call: TRBJ1-1; cdr3_aa: ASSQGGLLNTEAF
d_call: NA; v_call: TRBV19; cdr3_length: 12; j_call: TRBJ1-1; cdr3_aa: ASSVQPNVGGAF
d_call: TRBD2; v_call: TRBV15; cdr3_length: 14; j_call: TRBJ2-5; cdr3_aa: ATSRDSSGGQETQY